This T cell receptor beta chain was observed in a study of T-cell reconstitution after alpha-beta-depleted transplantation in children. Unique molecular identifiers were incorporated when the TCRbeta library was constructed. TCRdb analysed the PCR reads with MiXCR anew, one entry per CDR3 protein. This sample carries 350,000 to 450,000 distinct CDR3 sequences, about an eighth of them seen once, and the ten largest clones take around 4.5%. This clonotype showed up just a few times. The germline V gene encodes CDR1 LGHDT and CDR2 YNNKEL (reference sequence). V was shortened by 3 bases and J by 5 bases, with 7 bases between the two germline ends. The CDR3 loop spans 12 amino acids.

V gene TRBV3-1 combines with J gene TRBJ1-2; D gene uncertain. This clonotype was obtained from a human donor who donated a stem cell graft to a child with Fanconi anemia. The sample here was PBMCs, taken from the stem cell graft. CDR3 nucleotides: TGTGCCAGCAGCCAGCCTAGATATGGCTACACCTTC. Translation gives CASSQPRYGYTF.